This TCR delta chain emerged from a study of Vδ1+ human thymocytes. Points from the study as a whole: Highly polyclonal TRG and TRD repertoires with Gaussian CDR3 length distributions appeared in thymus.

The template was reverse-transcribed extracted RNA. Multiplex PCR used pooled V-gene forward primers and a constant-region reverse primer to amplify CDR3s. TCRdb called clones from the multiplex PCR reads again using CATT. The profile shows 20,000 to 25,000 delta-chain clones, more than 8% of them singletons. V dropped 2 bases and J dropped 3; count of bases not matched to a gene: 9. This CDR3 has 17 amino acids. Germline CDR1 is TSWWSYY and CDR2 is QGS. As concerns this clone: Its matching antigen is unknown.

The clonotype originates from a child younger than two who had congenital heart surgery. Specimen: Vdelta1+ gamma-delta thymocytes from the thymus. The subset here: FACS-sorted CD3+ TCRalphabeta- TCRVdelta1+ TCRVdelta2- thymocytes. V gene TRDV1 combines with J gene TRDJ1; 10 bases line up with TRDD3. CDR3 amino acids: CALGEVRHGGYADKLIF. The CDR3 DNA sequence: TGTGCTCTTGGGGAAGTAAGGCACGGGGGATACGCCGATAAACTCATCTTT.